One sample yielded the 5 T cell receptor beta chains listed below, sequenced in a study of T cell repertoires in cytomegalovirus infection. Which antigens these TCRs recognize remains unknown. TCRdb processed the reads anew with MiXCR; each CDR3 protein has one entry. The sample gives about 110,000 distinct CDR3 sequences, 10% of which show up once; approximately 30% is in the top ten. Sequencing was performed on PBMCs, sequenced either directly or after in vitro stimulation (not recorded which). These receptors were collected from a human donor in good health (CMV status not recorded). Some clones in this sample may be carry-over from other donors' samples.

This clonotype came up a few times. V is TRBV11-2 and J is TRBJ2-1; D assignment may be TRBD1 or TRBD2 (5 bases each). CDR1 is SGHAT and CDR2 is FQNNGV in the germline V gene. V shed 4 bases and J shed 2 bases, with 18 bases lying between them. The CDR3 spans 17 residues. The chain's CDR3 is CASSSSTGTTAYNEQFF. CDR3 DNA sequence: TGTGCCAGCAGCTCATCCACCGGGACCACCGCCTACAATGAGCAGTTCTTC.

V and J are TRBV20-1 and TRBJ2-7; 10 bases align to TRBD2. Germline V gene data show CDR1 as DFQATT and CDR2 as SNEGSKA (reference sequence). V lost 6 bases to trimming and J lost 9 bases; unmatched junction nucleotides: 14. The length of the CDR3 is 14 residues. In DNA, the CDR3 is TGCAGTGCCTATCTTCTAGCGGGAGTTAACGCGCAGTACTTC. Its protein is CSAYLLAGVNAQYF.

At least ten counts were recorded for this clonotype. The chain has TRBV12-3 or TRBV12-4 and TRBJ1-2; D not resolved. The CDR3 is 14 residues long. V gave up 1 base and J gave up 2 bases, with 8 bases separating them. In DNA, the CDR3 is TGTGCCAGCAGTTTAGGGGCAACCAACTATGGCTACACCTTC. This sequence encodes CASSLGATNYGYTF.

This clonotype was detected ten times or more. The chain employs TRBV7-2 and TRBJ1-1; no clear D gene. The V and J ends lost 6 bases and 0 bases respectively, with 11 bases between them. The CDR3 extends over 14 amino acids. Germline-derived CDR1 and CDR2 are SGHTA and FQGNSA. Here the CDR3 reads CASRWDYMNTEAFF. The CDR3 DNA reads TGTGCCAGCAGGTGGGATTACATGAACACTGAAGCTTTCTTT.

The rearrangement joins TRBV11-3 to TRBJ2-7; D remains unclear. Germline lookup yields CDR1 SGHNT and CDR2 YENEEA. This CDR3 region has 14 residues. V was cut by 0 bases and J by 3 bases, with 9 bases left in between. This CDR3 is CASSLDLNSYEQYV. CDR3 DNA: TGTGCCAGCAGCTTAGATCTCAACAGCTACGAGCAGTACGTC.